This record looks at one T cell receptor beta chain sequence and its context. These data come from a study of blood T cell repertoires in COVID-19. Study-wide context: Samples of COVID-19 (acute and convalescent) were obtained from the United States, Italy and Spain.

TCRdb's copy holds only in-frame clones and misses some; the assay was immunoSEQ multiplex PCR. This sample has over 150,000 clones, with over 60% found just once. Looked up from germline, CDR1 is SGDLS and CDR2 is YYNGEE. The CDR3 is 16 amino acids. The junction had 6 bases not matched to a gene; V was cut back by 0 bases and J by 5 bases. The origin of this receptor is a woman over 75 with acute or convalescent COVID-19. This chain connects TRBV9 to TRBJ2-3; 10 nucleotides match TRBD2. The sample was peripheral blood. CDR3 nucleotide sequence: TGTGCCAGCAGCGTAGATCCAGCGGGGGGGCAAGATACGCAGTATTTT. Translation: CASSVDPAGGQDTQYF.